The entry that follows covers one T cell receptor beta chain sequence. Its antigen is not known. TCRbeta library preparation incorporated unique molecular identifiers. Each CDR3 protein is one row after TCRdb ran MiXCR on the PCR reads. The table records around 300,000 distinct CDR3 sequences, 11% of them present only once. This sample stems from a study of T-cell reconstitution after alpha-beta-depleted transplantation in children. Study-wide findings and caveats: At one year after transplant, newly produced T cells mostly accounted for T-cell counts and diversity.

CDR1 and CDR2 from the germline V gene are LNHDA and SQIVND (reference sequence). The CDR3 contains 14 residues. V gave up 6 bases and J gave up 5 bases; unmatched junction bases: 8. J is TRBJ2-7 and V is TRBV19; 9 bases match TRBD1. This TCR was recovered from a male patient aged 2 to 10 who had a stem cell transplant for chronic granulomatous disease, so the T cells may come from the graft donor. The specimen was peripheral blood, collected 180 days after TCRalphabeta/CD19-depleted stem cell transplant. CDR3 residues: CASRPTGGPDEQYF. The CDR3, as DNA: TGTGCCAGTAGACCGACAGGGGGGCCGGACGAGCAGTACTTC.